This T cell receptor beta chain appears in the sequencing data of a study of persistence of HIV-infected CD4 T cells. Study summary: Donors had been on suppressive ART for a median of 8 years. The study's findings and limits: TCRbeta richness was lower in CMV- and Gag-responding cells than in anti-CD3/anti-CD28-responding cells.

Nonspecific anti-CD3/anti-CD28 bead stimulation represents the broad CD4+ T cell repertoire. Sorting selected CD4+ T cells upregulating both CD40 ligand and CD69. Donors were HIV-1-infected adults who began suppressive ART during chronic infection. Donors had undetectable plasma HIV-1 RNA, under 50 copies/mL, for 4+ years. With respect to this clone: No antigen is known for it.

The immunoSEQ assay was version 4, run in survey mode. Only in-frame clones appear in the TCRdb table, and some are missing; sequencing was by immunoSEQ multiplex PCR. This sample has tens of thousands of clones; about nine tenths occur once, and the top ten carry roughly 0.45%. There are 14 residues in the CDR3. Per germline, CDR1 MNHNY and CDR2 SVGAGI (reference sequence). Between the trimmed V and J ends, which lost 6 bases and 11 bases, there was a span of 17 bases. Sequenced material: CD4+ T cells sorted from PBMCs after roughly 18-hour stimulation, taken from a patient who received antiretroviral therapy. This chain uses TRBV6-6 with TRBJ1-6; maybe TRBD1 (6 bases). This TCR was recovered from an adult woman with HIV who was CMV-seropositive. The CDR3 spells CASSHLTGSAPLHF. The CDR3 DNA reads TGTGCCAGCAGCCACCTCACAGGGAGCGCACCCCTCCACTTT.